This T cell receptor (beta chain) was observed in a study of regulatory T cells in long-lasting Graves disease. The time point here: persistent/refractory GD, antithyroid drugs over 5 years with positive TRAb. Construction of the TCR library relied on RNA isolated from PBMCs. With iRepertoire HTBI primers and Arm-PCR of CDR3 regions, TCR beta libraries were built. TCRdb processed the multiplex PCR reads anew with MiXCR; each CDR3 protein has one entry. The data contain approximately 440,000 distinct CDR3 sequences, about a quarter of them singletons. This clonotype was recorded many times. Germline assignment: CDR1 SGHKS and CDR2 YYEKEE (reference sequence). Trimming took off 3 bases at V and 7 bases at J, with 16 bases between the two ends. This CDR3 contains 15 residues.

This chain connects TRBV5-5 to TRBJ1-4; D perhaps matches TRBD1 (5 bases). The sequence was obtained from a female donor with Graves disease. The source was peripheral blood mononuclear cells (PBMCs), collected when the disease was refractory, from a patient treated with antithyroid drugs. Here the CDR3 DNA reads TGTGCCAGCAGCTCCGGAGTTGGAACAGGTGAAAAACTGTTTTTT. It codes for CASSSGVGTGEKLFF.